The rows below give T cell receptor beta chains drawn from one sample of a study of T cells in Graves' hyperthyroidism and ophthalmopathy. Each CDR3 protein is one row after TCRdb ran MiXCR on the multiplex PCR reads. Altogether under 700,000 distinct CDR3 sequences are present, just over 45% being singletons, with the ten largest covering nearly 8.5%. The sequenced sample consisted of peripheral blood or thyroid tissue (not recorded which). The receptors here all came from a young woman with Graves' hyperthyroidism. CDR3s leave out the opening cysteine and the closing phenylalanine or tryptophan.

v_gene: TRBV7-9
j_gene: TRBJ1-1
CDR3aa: ASNPGTVNTEAF

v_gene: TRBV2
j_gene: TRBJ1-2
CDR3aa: ASQNGTAYGYT

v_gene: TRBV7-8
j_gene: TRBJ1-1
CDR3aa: ASTGQGARGTEAF

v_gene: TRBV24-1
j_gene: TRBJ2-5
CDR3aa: ASSYSERDFQETQY

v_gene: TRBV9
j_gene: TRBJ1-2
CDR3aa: ASRGSRGDYGYT

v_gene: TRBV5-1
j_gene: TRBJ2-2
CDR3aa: ASSTWTGELF

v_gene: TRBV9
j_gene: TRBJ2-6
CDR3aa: ASLGQAGANVLT

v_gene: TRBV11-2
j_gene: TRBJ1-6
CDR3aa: ASSRPDRGFSPLH

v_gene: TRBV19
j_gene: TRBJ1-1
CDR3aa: AWNVQLDTEAF

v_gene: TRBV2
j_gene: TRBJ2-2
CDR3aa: ASKGGELF

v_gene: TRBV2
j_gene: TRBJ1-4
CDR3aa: ASTRLAELF

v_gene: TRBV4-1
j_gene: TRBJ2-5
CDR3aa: ASSQAWDHRGETQY

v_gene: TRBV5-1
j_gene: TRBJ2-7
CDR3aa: ASSPSPEVYEQY

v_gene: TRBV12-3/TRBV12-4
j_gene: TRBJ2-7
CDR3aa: AKPDRGPYEQY

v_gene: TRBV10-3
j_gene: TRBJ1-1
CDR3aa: ASSPEGEQGEAF

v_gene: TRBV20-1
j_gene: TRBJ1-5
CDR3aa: SASPGIWSNQPQH

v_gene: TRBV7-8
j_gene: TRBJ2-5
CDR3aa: ASSFVAEETQY

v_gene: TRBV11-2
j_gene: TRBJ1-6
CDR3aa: ASAGTGANSPLH

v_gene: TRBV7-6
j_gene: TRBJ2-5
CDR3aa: ASSTTGFETQY

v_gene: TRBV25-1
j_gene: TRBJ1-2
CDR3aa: ATLGAGNAPYGYT

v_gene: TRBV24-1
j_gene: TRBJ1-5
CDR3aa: ATSDRVTQPQH

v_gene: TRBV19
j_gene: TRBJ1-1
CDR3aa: ASNRGVTEAF

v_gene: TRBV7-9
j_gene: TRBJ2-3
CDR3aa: ASNSDYSTDAQY

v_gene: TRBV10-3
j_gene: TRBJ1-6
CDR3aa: AISERQNSPLH

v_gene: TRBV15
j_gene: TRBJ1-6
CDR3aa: ATSRVLENSPLH

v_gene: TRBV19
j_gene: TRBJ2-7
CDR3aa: ASSLAGYSYEQY

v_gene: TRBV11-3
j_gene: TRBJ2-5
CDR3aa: ASSSLPMGGPETQY

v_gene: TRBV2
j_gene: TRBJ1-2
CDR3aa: ASRFGGGSYT

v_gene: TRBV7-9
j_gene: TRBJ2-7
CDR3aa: ASSETGSYEQY

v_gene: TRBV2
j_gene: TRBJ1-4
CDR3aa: ASSEASFGEKLF

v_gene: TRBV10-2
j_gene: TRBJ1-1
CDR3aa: ASSRASTEAF

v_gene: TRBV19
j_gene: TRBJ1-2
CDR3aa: ASSGEFYGYT

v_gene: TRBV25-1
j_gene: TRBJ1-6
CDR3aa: AEGQGRSSPLH

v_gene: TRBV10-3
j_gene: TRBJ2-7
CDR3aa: ATSASTSQGASSYEQY

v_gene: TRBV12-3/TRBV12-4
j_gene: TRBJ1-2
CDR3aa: ASTYGTTYGYT

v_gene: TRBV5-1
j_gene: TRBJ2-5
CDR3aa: ASGPSSGTSVATQY

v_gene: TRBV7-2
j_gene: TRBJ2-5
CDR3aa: ASSLGLQASEQY

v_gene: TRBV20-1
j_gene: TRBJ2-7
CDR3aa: SARDPGVSEQY

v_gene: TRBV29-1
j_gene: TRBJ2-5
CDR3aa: SRPGGEKGETQY

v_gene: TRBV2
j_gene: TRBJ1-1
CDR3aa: ASRTGVTEAF

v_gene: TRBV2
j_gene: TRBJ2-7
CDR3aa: ASSRLGDFRRY

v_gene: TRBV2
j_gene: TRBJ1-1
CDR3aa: ASRWQGNTEAF

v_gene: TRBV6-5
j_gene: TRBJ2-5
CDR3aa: ASSYSRSQETQY

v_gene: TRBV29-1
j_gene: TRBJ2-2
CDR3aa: SVFPGELF

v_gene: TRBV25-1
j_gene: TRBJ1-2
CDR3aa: ASSEDQANYGYT

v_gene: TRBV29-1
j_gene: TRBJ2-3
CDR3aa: SVERDREPDTQY

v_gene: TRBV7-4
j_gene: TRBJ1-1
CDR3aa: ASSFSAFGLNRANTEAF

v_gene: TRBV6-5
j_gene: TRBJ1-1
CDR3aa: ASRDSPVDTEAF

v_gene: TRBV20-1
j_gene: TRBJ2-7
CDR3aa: SAKREVPYEQY

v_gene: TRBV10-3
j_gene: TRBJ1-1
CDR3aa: AISDGDRGTTEAF

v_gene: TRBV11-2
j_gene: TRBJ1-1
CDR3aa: ASSPAPGSF

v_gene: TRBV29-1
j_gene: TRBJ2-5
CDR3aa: SAMVAGVETQY

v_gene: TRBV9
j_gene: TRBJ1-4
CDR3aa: ASSAWDGDEKLF

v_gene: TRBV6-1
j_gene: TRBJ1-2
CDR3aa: ASREQGGESLGYT

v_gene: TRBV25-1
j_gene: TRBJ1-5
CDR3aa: ASLGQGAGGQPQH

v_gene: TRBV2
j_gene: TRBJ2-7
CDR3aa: ASSGSYEQY

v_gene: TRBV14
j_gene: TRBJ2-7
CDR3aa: ASSLTQNRQY

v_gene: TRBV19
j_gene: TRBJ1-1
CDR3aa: ASSIDESTEAF

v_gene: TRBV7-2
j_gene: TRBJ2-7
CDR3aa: ASSFGLAHSYEQY